A selection of T cell receptor beta chains follows, all from one sample in a study of technical replicates of blood from four donors. Sequencing used immunoSEQ multiplex PCR; TCRdb keeps in-frame clones, though not all of them. The table has about 98,000 clones, nearly 97% seen once; the top ten hold over 0.2%. Sequenced sample: T cells isolated from PBMCs. The receptors were sampled from a human donor in good health. CDR3s include the opening cysteine and the closing phenylalanine or tryptophan. The order of the fields is J gene, CDR3 length, V gene, clone size, D gene, CDR3 DNA, CDR3 protein. D genes are given only for firm matches. Where a row states a size, it is once, few, many or the class of an expanded clone; other rows omit it.

j_gene: TRBJ1-1; len: 19; v_gene: TRBV11-2; abundance: NA; d_gene: TRBD1; CDR3nt: TGTGCCAGCAGCTTAGCCGGGGACAGGGGCCACAGGAGGGACACTGAAGCTTTCTTT; CDR3aa: CASSLAGDRGHRRDTEAFF
j_gene: TRBJ2-5; len: 14; v_gene: TRBV9; abundance: NA; d_gene: NA; CDR3nt: TGTGCCAGCAGCGTAAGCGGTCAGCAAGAGACCCAGTACTTC; CDR3aa: CASSVSGQQETQYF
j_gene: TRBJ1-1; len: 11; v_gene: TRBV5-1; abundance: NA; d_gene: NA; CDR3nt: TGCGCCAGCAGGACGGGGGGTGAAGCTTTCTTT; CDR3aa: CASRTGGEAFF
j_gene: TRBJ2-3; len: 16; v_gene: TRBV4-2; abundance: NA; d_gene: TRBD2; CDR3nt: TGTGCCAGCAGCCAAGAAAGCGGGGGGGCCAAAGATACGCAGTATTTT; CDR3aa: CASSQESGGAKDTQYF
j_gene: TRBJ1-4; len: 14; v_gene: TRBV2; abundance: NA; d_gene: TRBD1; CDR3nt: TGTGCCAGCACTCCACGGACAGGGGGTGAAAAACTGTTTTTT; CDR3aa: CASTPRTGGEKLFF
j_gene: TRBJ2-3; len: 17; v_gene: TRBV4-1; abundance: NA; d_gene: NA; CDR3nt: TGCGCCAGCAGCCAAGAAGTTTGGTGGGCCAGCACAGATACGCAGTATTTT; CDR3aa: CASSQEVWWASTDTQYF
j_gene: TRBJ1-1; len: 12; v_gene: TRBV28; abundance: few; d_gene: NA; CDR3nt: TGTGCCAGCAGTTCGGGGTACACTGAAGCTTTCTTT; CDR3aa: CASSSGYTEAFF
j_gene: TRBJ2-7; len: 12; v_gene: TRBV19; abundance: NA; d_gene: TRBD2; CDR3nt: TGTGCCAGTAGTGCGGGGGGCGCGGCGCAGTACTTC; CDR3aa: CASSAGGAAQYF
j_gene: TRBJ2-3; len: 16; v_gene: TRBV5-1; abundance: NA; d_gene: NA; CDR3nt: TGCGCCAGCAGCTTGGGGTTGCGGGGTAGCACAGATACGCAGTATTTT; CDR3aa: CASSLGLRGSTDTQYF
j_gene: TRBJ2-5; len: 15; v_gene: TRBV7-9; abundance: NA; d_gene: TRBD2; CDR3nt: TGTGCCAGCAGCTCCACTAGCGGGAGACCAGAGACCCAGTACTTC; CDR3aa: CASSSTSGRPETQYF
j_gene: TRBJ2-1; len: 12; v_gene: TRBV6-5; abundance: NA; d_gene: NA; CDR3nt: TGTGCCAGCAGTTCTACCGTAAATGAGCAGTTCTTC; CDR3aa: CASSSTVNEQFF
j_gene: TRBJ1-3; len: 13; v_gene: TRBV19; abundance: NA; d_gene: NA; CDR3nt: TGTGCCAGTAGTATACCGGCAGGGATCACCATATATTTT; CDR3aa: CASSIPAGITIYF
j_gene: TRBJ2-7; len: 12; v_gene: TRBV2; abundance: NA; d_gene: NA; CDR3nt: TGTGCCAGCAGTGGCATGCTAGCGGAGCAGTACTTC; CDR3aa: CASSGMLAEQYF
j_gene: TRBJ1-4; len: 19; v_gene: TRBV19; abundance: NA; d_gene: TRBD1; CDR3nt: TGTGCCAGTAGTATAGATGGGGGACTGGGACAGCAAATTAATGAAAAACTGTTTTTT; CDR3aa: CASSIDGGLGQQINEKLFF
j_gene: TRBJ1-3; len: 13; v_gene: TRBV30; abundance: NA; d_gene: NA; CDR3nt: TGTGCCTGGAAAACTCCCTCTGGAAACACCATATATTTT; CDR3aa: CAWKTPSGNTIYF
j_gene: TRBJ2-7; len: 12; v_gene: TRBV2; abundance: NA; d_gene: NA; CDR3nt: TGTGCCAGCAGTGCGTCAGGCTCCGAGCAGTACTTC; CDR3aa: CASSASGSEQYF
j_gene: TRBJ1-2; len: 15; v_gene: TRBV6-5; abundance: NA; d_gene: NA; CDR3nt: TGTGCCAGCAGTTACTTGGCAGGAACTAACTATGGCTACACCTTC; CDR3aa: CASSYLAGTNYGYTF
j_gene: TRBJ2-7; len: 15; v_gene: TRBV2; abundance: NA; d_gene: NA; CDR3nt: TGTGCCAGCAGTGGGGTGGCGGGGAGCTCCTACGAGCAGTACTTC; CDR3aa: CASSGVAGSSYEQYF
j_gene: TRBJ2-5; len: 15; v_gene: TRBV5-4; abundance: NA; d_gene: TRBD2; CDR3nt: TGTGCCAGCAGCCCCGACCTAGCGGTACGAGAGACCCAGTACTTC; CDR3aa: CASSPDLAVRETQYF
j_gene: TRBJ2-5; len: 15; v_gene: TRBV5-4; abundance: NA; d_gene: NA; CDR3nt: TGTGCCAGCAGCTTGATCGTTTCAGACCAAGAGACCCAGTACTTC; CDR3aa: CASSLIVSDQETQYF
j_gene: TRBJ2-5; len: 14; v_gene: TRBV5-1; abundance: NA; d_gene: NA; CDR3nt: TGCGCCAGCAGCTTACAGGGTAACGAAGAGACCCAGTACTTC; CDR3aa: CASSLQGNEETQYF
j_gene: TRBJ2-5; len: 14; v_gene: TRBV4-1; abundance: NA; d_gene: NA; CDR3nt: TGCGCCAGCAGCCAAGTCCCAGGGTCGGAGACCCAGTACTTC; CDR3aa: CASSQVPGSETQYF
j_gene: TRBJ1-5; len: 16; v_gene: TRBV2; abundance: NA; d_gene: NA; CDR3nt: TGTGCCAGCAGAGGGTTTGATGACAGCTCCAATCAGCCCCAGCATTTT; CDR3aa: CASRGFDDSSNQPQHF
j_gene: TRBJ2-1; len: 13; v_gene: TRBV28; abundance: few; d_gene: TRBD2; CDR3nt: TGTGCTACGGTCGGACTAGCTATGGTCGTTCGGTTCTTC; CDR3aa: CATVGLAMVVRFF
j_gene: TRBJ1-1; len: 15; v_gene: TRBV27; abundance: NA; d_gene: NA; CDR3nt: TGTGCCAGCAGTTTATTTGGGCAGGGTAACACTGAAGCTTTCTTT; CDR3aa: CASSLFGQGNTEAFF
j_gene: TRBJ2-5; len: 12; v_gene: TRBV6-1; abundance: NA; d_gene: TRBD1; CDR3nt: TGTGCCACGGACAGGGTCCAAGAGACCCAGTACTTC; CDR3aa: CATDRVQETQYF
j_gene: TRBJ1-1; len: 12; v_gene: TRBV14; abundance: NA; d_gene: NA; CDR3nt: TGTGCCAGCAGCTCCCAGAACACTGAAGCTTTCTTT; CDR3aa: CASSSQNTEAFF
j_gene: TRBJ1-1; len: 13; v_gene: TRBV2; abundance: NA; d_gene: NA; CDR3nt: TGTGCCAGCATTAGTCAGGGCCTCACTGAAGCTTTCTTT; CDR3aa: CASISQGLTEAFF
j_gene: TRBJ2-7; len: 15; v_gene: TRBV5-4; abundance: NA; d_gene: TRBD2; CDR3nt: TGTGCCAGCAGCTTGGAGTGGGGGGGGACCTACGAGCAGTACTTC; CDR3aa: CASSLEWGGTYEQYF
j_gene: TRBJ1-4; len: 14; v_gene: TRBV19; abundance: NA; d_gene: NA; CDR3nt: TGTGCCAGTAGTCCATGGGGGCGTGGGGAAAAACTGTTTTTT; CDR3aa: CASSPWGRGEKLFF
j_gene: TRBJ1-1; len: 17; v_gene: TRBV28; abundance: NA; d_gene: TRBD1; CDR3nt: TGTGCCAGCAGCCTCGACAGGGTAACTCTATTGAACACTGAAGCTTTCTTT; CDR3aa: CASSLDRVTLLNTEAFF
j_gene: TRBJ2-3; len: 14; v_gene: TRBV9; abundance: NA; d_gene: NA; CDR3nt: TGTGCCAGCAGCGTAGCATCAGGTGTGGATACGCAGTATTTT; CDR3aa: CASSVASGVDTQYF
j_gene: TRBJ2-7; len: 12; v_gene: TRBV7-9; abundance: NA; d_gene: NA; CDR3nt: TGTGCCAGCAGCTTAACCGGCTACGAGCAGTACTTC; CDR3aa: CASSLTGYEQYF
j_gene: TRBJ1-2; len: 13; v_gene: TRBV19; abundance: NA; d_gene: NA; CDR3nt: TGTGCCAGTAGTATACGAGAGGCGTATGGCTACACCTTC; CDR3aa: CASSIREAYGYTF
j_gene: TRBJ1-3; len: 14; v_gene: TRBV6-5; abundance: NA; d_gene: NA; CDR3nt: TGTGCCAGCACCTCGAGGGTCTCTGGAAACACCATATATTTT; CDR3aa: CASTSRVSGNTIYF
j_gene: TRBJ2-2; len: 16; v_gene: TRBV9; abundance: NA; d_gene: TRBD2; CDR3nt: TGTGCCAGCAGCGTACGCAACGGGGGGGCCTCCGGGGAGCTGTTTTTT; CDR3aa: CASSVRNGGASGELFF
j_gene: TRBJ2-5; len: 11; v_gene: TRBV5-4; abundance: NA; d_gene: NA; CDR3nt: TGTGCCAGCAGCAACCGGGAGACCCAGTACTTC; CDR3aa: CASSNRETQYF
j_gene: TRBJ2-1; len: 14; v_gene: TRBV7-9; abundance: NA; d_gene: NA; CDR3nt: TGTGCCAGCAGCTTAGCGGGGCTAGCGTCTTATGAATTCTTC; CDR3aa: CASSLAGLASYEFF
j_gene: TRBJ2-7; len: 15; v_gene: TRBV6-6; abundance: once; d_gene: TRBD1; CDR3nt: TGTGCCAGCAGTTACGATTGGGACAGGGGATACGAGCAGTACTTC; CDR3aa: CASSYDWDRGYEQYF
j_gene: TRBJ2-3; len: 15; v_gene: TRBV29-1; abundance: NA; d_gene: TRBD2; CDR3nt: TGCAGCGTTTCCGGTAGCGGGGGGGCCGTTGATACGCAGTATTTT; CDR3aa: CSVSGSGGAVDTQYF
j_gene: TRBJ2-2; len: 14; v_gene: TRBV19; abundance: NA; d_gene: NA; CDR3nt: TGTGCCAGTAGTTTCTGGGGGCTCGCCGGGGAGCTGTTTTTT; CDR3aa: CASSFWGLAGELFF
j_gene: TRBJ2-5; len: 12; v_gene: TRBV5-5; abundance: NA; d_gene: NA; CDR3nt: TGTGCCAGCAGCTTTAACCAAGAGACCCAGTACTTC; CDR3aa: CASSFNQETQYF